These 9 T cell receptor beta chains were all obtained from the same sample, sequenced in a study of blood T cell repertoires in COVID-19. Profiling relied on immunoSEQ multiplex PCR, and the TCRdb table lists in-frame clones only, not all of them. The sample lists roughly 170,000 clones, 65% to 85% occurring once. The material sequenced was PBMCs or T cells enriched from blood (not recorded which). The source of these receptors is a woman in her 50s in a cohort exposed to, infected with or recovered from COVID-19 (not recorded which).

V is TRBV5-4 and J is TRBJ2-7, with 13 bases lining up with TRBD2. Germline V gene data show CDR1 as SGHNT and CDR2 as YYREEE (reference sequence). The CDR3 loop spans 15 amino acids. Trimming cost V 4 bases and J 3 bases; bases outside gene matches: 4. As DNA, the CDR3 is TGTGCCAGCAGCCCTCGGACTAGCGGGAGCTACGAGCAGTACTTC. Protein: CASSPRTSGSYEQYF.

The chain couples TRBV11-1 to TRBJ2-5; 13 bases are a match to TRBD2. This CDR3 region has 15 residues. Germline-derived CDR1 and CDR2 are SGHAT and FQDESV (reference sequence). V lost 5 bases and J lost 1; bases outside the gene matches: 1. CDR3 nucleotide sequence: TGTGCCAGCAGCCGGACTAGCGGGGGCCAAGAGACCCAGTACTTC. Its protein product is CASSRTSGGQETQYF.

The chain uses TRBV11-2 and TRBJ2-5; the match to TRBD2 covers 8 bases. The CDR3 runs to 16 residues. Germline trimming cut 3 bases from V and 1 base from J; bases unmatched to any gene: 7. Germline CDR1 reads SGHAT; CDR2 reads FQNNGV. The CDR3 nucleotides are TGTGCCAGCAGCTTGAGTGGCGGGAGGTCCCAAGAGACCCAGTACTTC. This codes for CASSLSGGRSQETQYF.

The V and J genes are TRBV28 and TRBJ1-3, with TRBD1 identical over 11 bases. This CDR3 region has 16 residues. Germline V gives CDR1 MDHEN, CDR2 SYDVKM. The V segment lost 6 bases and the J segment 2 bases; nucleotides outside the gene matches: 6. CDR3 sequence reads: CASRAGTGGAGNTIYF. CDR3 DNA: TGTGCCAGCAGAGCCGGGACAGGGGGAGCTGGAAACACCATATATTTT. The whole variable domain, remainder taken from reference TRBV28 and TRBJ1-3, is DVKVTQSSRYLVKRTGEKVFLECVQDMDHENMFWYRQDPGLGLRLIYFSYDVKMKEKGDIPEGYSVSREKKERFSLILESASTNQTSMYLCASRAGTGGAGNTIYFGEGSWLTVV.

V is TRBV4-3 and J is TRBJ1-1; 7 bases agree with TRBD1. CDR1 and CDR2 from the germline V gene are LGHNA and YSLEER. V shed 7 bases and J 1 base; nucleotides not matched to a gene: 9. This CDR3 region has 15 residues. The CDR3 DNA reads TGCGCCAGCACGCACACGGAGGGGGCGAACACTGAAGCTTTCTTT. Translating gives CASTHTEGANTEAFF.

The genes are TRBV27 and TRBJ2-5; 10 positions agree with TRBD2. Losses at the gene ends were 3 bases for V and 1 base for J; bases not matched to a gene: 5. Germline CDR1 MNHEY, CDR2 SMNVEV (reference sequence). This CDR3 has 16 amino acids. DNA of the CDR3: TGTGCCAGCAGTTTGTATCCTAGCGGGGGCCAAGAGACCCAGTACTTC. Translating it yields CASSLYPSGGQETQYF.

CDR3 protein: CATSDLRGRGTGELFF. The DNA of the CDR3 is TGTGCCACCAGTGATCTCAGGGGGCGCGGCACCGGGGAGCTGTTTTTT. V is TRBV24-1 and J is TRBJ2-2, with 8 bases identical to TRBD1. CDR1 and CDR2 from the germline V gene are KGHDR and SFDVKD. The CDR3 is made up of 16 amino acids. V lost 3 bases to trimming and J lost 4 bases; unmatched junction nucleotides: 6.

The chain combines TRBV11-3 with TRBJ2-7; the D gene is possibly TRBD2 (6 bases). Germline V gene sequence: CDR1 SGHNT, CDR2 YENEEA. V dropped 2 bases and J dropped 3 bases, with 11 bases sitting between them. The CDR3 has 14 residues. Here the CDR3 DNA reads TGTGCCAGCAGCTTATTTCCGGGACTCTACGAGCAGTACTTC. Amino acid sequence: CASSLFPGLYEQYF.

CDR3 protein: CASSISGRDTGELFF. In DNA form, the CDR3 reads TGTGCCAGCAGCATTAGCGGGAGGGACACCGGGGAGCTGTTTTTT. V and J are TRBV5-5 and TRBJ2-2, with 11 bases matching TRBD2. Losses at the gene ends were 4 bases for V and 3 bases for J; bases not matched to a gene: 2. Germline-derived CDR1 and CDR2 are SGHKS and YYEKEE (reference sequence). The CDR3 totals 15 residues.